Below, 2 T cell receptor beta chains from the same sample are listed, as sequenced in a study of blood T cell repertoires in COVID-19. Assay: immunoSEQ multiplex PCR; the TCRdb copy retains only in-frame clones and omits some. The sample shows about 64,000 clones, around 90% of them seen only once. The source material was peripheral blood. The receptors originated from an elderly woman with active COVID-19.

The J gene is TRBJ2-3, the V gene TRBV7-9; 7 bases agree with TRBD2. The CDR3 runs to 16 residues. J was trimmed by 5 bases and V by 5 bases; bases with no gene match: 13. From germline, CDR1 is SEHNR and CDR2 FQNEAQ (reference sequence). The CDR3 region has the DNA TGTGCCAGCAGCGGAGATTGGTTAGGGAGGGGAGATACGCAGTATTTT. Amino acids: CASSGDWLGRGDTQYF.

The gene calls are TRBV15 and TRBJ1-1, with D maybe TRBD1 (5 bases). This CDR3 contains 15 residues. Per germline, CDR1 LNHNV and CDR2 YYDKDF (reference sequence). The ends were cut back, 3 bases at V and 5 bases at J, with 16 bases in the middle. The CDR3 reads CATSRGGSRRTEAFF. CDR3 nucleotides: TGTGCCACCAGCAGGGGGGGTAGTAGGCGAACTGAAGCTTTCTTT.